This T cell receptor (beta chain) originates from a study of yellow fever vaccine responses in identical twins. With V trimmed by 4 bases and J by 3 bases, 3 bases remained unmatched. The CDR3 is 13 amino acids. Germline V gene lookup returns CDR1 SGHRS and CDR2 YFSETQ. The study's findings and limits: As reported, the vaccine T cell response of twins seemed partly convergent and partly personalized.

In the case of this clonotype: Its matching antigen is unknown.

MiXCR, applied by TCRdb to the RT-PCR reads, yields one record per CDR3 protein. The sample includes 15,000 to 20,000 distinct CDR3 sequences, roughly 85% seen only once; the top ten take around 2%. The material sequenced was T cells from blood (PBMCs), unsorted or a sorted subset (not recorded which), taken before or after yellow fever vaccination (not recorded which). This TCR was recovered from a woman under 30 who received the yellow fever vaccine. The chain is built from TRBV5-1 and TRBJ2-7; 8 nucleotides align to TRBD2. CDR3: CASSPAGDYEQYF. In nucleotides, the CDR3 is TGCGCCAGCAGCCCAGCGGGGGACTACGAGCAGTACTTC.